A selection of T cell receptor beta chains follows, all from one sample in a study of cytomegalovirus exposure and HLA in healthy donors. The protocol was immunoSEQ multiplex PCR, while the TCRdb copy is restricted to in-frame clones and leaves out a portion. Its table lists 150,000 to 200,000 clones. Sequencing was done on a sample of PBMCs. These receptors originate from a woman between 18 and 29 years old in good health and CMV-seropositive. Each CDR3 is given with its conserved first and last residue. The order of the fields is J gene, V gene, D gene, CDR3 protein, CDR3 DNA. D genes are given only for firm matches.

>TRBJ2-2|TRBV11-3|.
CASSLGGAGTGELFF
TGTGCCAGCAGCTTAGGCGGGGCGGGCACCGGGGAGCTGTTTTTT
>TRBJ1-1|TRBV9|.
CASSEKAQGRTEAFF
TGTGCCAGCAGTGAAAAGGCGCAGGGAAGAACTGAAGCTTTCTTT
>TRBJ1-1|TRBV18|.
CASSPGGRTSQGNTEAFF
TGTGCCAGCTCACCGGGAGGACGGACCTCCCAGGGAAACACTGAAGCTTTCTTT
>TRBJ2-1|TRBV19|.
CASSMLSGNEQFF
TGTGCCAGTAGTATGCTTAGCGGCAATGAGCAGTTCTTC
>TRBJ2-5|TRBV30|.
CAWSVNPQETQYF
TGTGCCTGGAGTGTAAATCCTCAAGAGACCCAGTACTTC
>TRBJ2-7|TRBV18|TRBD2
CASSPMWREGEQYF
TGTGCCAGCTCACCAATGTGGCGGGAGGGTGAGCAGTACTTC
>TRBJ2-1|TRBV9|TRBD2
CASSVAGLAGDEQFF
TGTGCCAGCAGCGTAGCAGGACTAGCCGGGGATGAGCAGTTCTTC
>TRBJ2-7|TRBV27|TRBD2
CASSPLGVRLAGTYEQYF
TGTGCCAGCAGTCCCCTGGGGGTGCGACTAGCGGGAACCTACGAGCAGTACTTC
>TRBJ2-5|TRBV6-1|.
CASSEAVEFGETQYF
TGTGCCAGCAGTGAAGCAGTGGAATTCGGGGAGACCCAGTACTTC
>TRBJ2-5|TRBV2|TRBD1
CASSGTQQGGGETQYF
TGTGCCAGCAGTGGCACTCAACAGGGGGGTGGAGAGACCCAGTACTTC
>TRBJ1-2|TRBV30|.
CAWSVTGGGVGYTF
TGTGCCTGGAGTGTCACGGGAGGGGGGGTTGGCTACACCTTC
>TRBJ2-7|TRBV5-4|TRBD1
CASSSFISGTAYEQYF
TGTGCCAGCAGCTCATTTATCTCCGGGACAGCTTACGAGCAGTACTTC
>TRBJ2-2|TRBV5-1|TRBD1
CASSLDRGHTGELFF
TGCGCCAGCAGCTTGGACAGGGGCCACACCGGGGAGCTGTTTTTT
>TRBJ1-5|TRBV2|.
CASKGQGNQPQHF
TGTGCCAGCAAGGGGCAGGGCAATCAGCCCCAGCATTTT
>TRBJ1-2|TRBV19|.
CASSPDRNYGYTF
TGTGCCAGTAGCCCGGACAGAAACTATGGCTACACCTTC
>TRBJ2-2|TRBV10-2|TRBD2
CASRTSGNPGELFF
TGCGCCAGCAGAACTAGCGGGAACCCCGGGGAGCTGTTTTTT
>TRBJ1-4|TRBV2|TRBD1
CASTRTGASEKLFF
TGTGCCAGCACCAGGACAGGGGCCTCTGAAAAACTGTTTTTT
>TRBJ1-2|TRBV6-1|.
CASSAIGRAYGYTF
TGTGCCAGCAGTGCGATCGGTCGAGCCTATGGCTACACCTTC
>TRBJ2-1|TRBV5-1|.
CASSPQSTGFYNEQFF
TGCGCCAGCAGCCCCCAATCGACAGGTTTCTACAATGAGCAGTTCTTC
>TRBJ1-1|TRBV14|TRBD1
CASSLDRSRVAFF
TGTGCCAGCAGCCTGGACAGGTCTCGTGTAGCTTTCTTT
>TRBJ2-7|TRBV28|.
CASSYTGEQYF
TGTGCCAGCAGTTACACGGGCGAGCAGTACTTC
>TRBJ2-5|TRBV7-8|.
CASSFTGVQETQYF
TGTGCCAGCAGCTTTACAGGAGTCCAAGAGACCCAGTACTTC
>TRBJ2-7|TRBV6-5|.
CASSPTGYEQYF
TGTGCCAGCAGCCCTACGGGCTACGAGCAGTACTTC
>TRBJ2-1|TRBV2|.
CATRGGAGQSFSYNEQFF
TGTGCCACCAGAGGTGGGGCAGGGCAATCCTTCTCCTACAATGAGCAGTTCTTC
>TRBJ1-5|TRBV7-9|.
CASSLGPGVGNQPQHF
TGTGCCAGCAGCTTAGGACCCGGGGTTGGCAATCAGCCCCAGCATTTT
>TRBJ1-3|TRBV5-5|TRBD1
CASSMGQVLPGNTIYF
TGTGCCAGCAGCATGGGACAGGTCCTACCTGGAAACACCATATATTTT
>TRBJ2-7|TRBV5-6|.
CASSLKFLTAGEQYF
TGTGCCAGCAGCTTAAAATTTCTCACCGCGGGGGAGCAGTACTTC
>TRBJ2-3|TRBV18|TRBD2
CASSPPGLETQYF
TGTGCCAGCTCACCCCCGGGACTAGAGACGCAGTATTTT
>TRBJ2-1|TRBV7-9|TRBD1
CASSLGQGNEQFF
TGTGCCAGCAGCTTGGGACAGGGAAATGAGCAGTTCTTC
>TRBJ2-1|TRBV7-3|TRBD2
CASSLAGLAGGSYNEQFF
TGTGCCAGCAGCTTAGCGGGGCTAGCGGGGGGTTCCTACAATGAGCAGTTCTTC
>TRBJ2-7|TRBV11-2|.
CASAGGWPQTYGQYF
TGTGCCAGCGCCGGTGGGTGGCCACAGACCTACGGGCAGTACTTC
>TRBJ1-1|TRBV2|.
CASSADRNTEAFF
TGTGCCAGCAGTGCGGACAGAAACACTGAAGCTTTCTTT
>TRBJ1-2|TRBV2|.
CASRPRAGSYGYTF
TGTGCCAGCAGGCCCCGGGCGGGTAGCTATGGCTACACCTTC